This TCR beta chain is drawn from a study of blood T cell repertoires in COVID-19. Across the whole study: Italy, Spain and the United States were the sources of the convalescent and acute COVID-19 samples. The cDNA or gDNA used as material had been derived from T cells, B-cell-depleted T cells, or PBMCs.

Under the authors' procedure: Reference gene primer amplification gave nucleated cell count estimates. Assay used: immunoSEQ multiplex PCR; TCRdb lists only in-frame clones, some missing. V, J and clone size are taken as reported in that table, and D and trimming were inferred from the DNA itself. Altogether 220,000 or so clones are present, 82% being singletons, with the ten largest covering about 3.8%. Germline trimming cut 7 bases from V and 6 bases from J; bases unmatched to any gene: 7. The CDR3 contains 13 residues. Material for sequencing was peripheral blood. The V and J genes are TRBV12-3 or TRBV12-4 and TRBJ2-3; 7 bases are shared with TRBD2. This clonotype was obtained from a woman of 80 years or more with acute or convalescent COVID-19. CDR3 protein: CASTTLGGDTQYF. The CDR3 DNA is TGTGCCAGCACAACCCTCGGGGGGGATACGCAGTATTTT.